Presented here are 16 T cell receptor beta chains from one specimen sequenced in a study of chemoradiotherapy in HPV16-positive cancers. The method was immunoSEQ multiplex PCR; TCRdb's version includes in-frame clones alone and lacks a portion of them. The table lists about 20,000 clones, roughly 82% of them singletons. The specimen comprised blood, sampled from a patient who underwent chemoradiotherapy. The source of these receptors is a human donor with HPV-associated anogenital cancer.

CDR3 coding DNA: TGTGCCAGCCGATTGAAGATATCCTACGAGCAGTACTTC. Translating it yields CASRLKISYEQYF. This chain connects TRBV28 to TRBJ2-7; D is undetermined. The germline gives CDR1 MDHEN, CDR2 SYDVKM. This CDR3 region has 13 residues. V was cut by 8 bases and J by 1 base, with 12 bases left in between.

V and J are TRBV14 and TRBJ1-3; D is perhaps TRBD1 (5 bases). CDR3 length: 14 residues. Looked up from germline, CDR1 is SGHDN and CDR2 is FVKESK. V shed 4 bases and J shed 6 bases, with 13 bases lying between them. The CDR3 DNA reads as TGTGCCAGCAGCCTATCCGGGACTCCAAACACCATATATTTT. Translation gives CASSLSGTPNTIYF. Full variable domain (missing parts from reference TRBV14 and TRBJ1-3): EAGVTQFPSHSVIEKGQTVTLRCDPISGHDNLYWYRRVMGKEIKFLLHFVKESKQDESGMPNNRFLAERTGGTYSTLKVQPAELEDSGVYFCASSLSGTPNTIYFGEGSWLTVV.

This chain connects TRBV2 to TRBJ2-5; 12 positions match TRBD2. Germline CDR1 SNHLY, CDR2 FYNNEI. CDR3 length equals 15 residues. Trimming cost V 6 bases and J 0 bases; bases outside gene matches: 2. DNA for the CDR3: TGTGCCAGCAGATGGACTAGCGGGGACCAAGAGACCCAGTACTTC. It yields the protein CASRWTSGDQETQYF.

Only one count was recorded for this clone. J is TRBJ1-6 and V is TRBV28; 9 bases are shared with TRBD1. The CDR3 loop spans 15 amino acids. The germline V gene encodes CDR1 MDHEN and CDR2 SYDVKM. Trimming at V came to 6 bases and at J to 10 bases, leaving 10 bases not matched to a gene. The CDR3, as DNA: TGTGCCAGCAGCCTCGAGCGGGACAGGGACTCACCCCTCCACTTT. This translates into CASSLERDRDSPLHF.

This chain connects TRBV28 to TRBJ1-5, with D unresolved. Germline V gene data show CDR1 as MDHEN and CDR2 as SYDVKM. The CDR3 runs 15 residues. The germline V and J ends were trimmed by 6 bases and 0 bases, with 12 bases remaining between them. The CDR3 here is CASRSTSSSNQPQHF. The DNA for the CDR3 is TGTGCCAGCAGGTCGACATCGAGTAGCAATCAGCCCCAGCATTTT.

The gene calls are TRBV5-1 and TRBJ1-2; 10 nucleotides line up with TRBD1. The CDR3 extends over 15 amino acids. Looked up from germline, CDR1 is SGHRS and CDR2 is YFSETQ. Trimming took 4 bases from V and 3 from J; bases not matched to a gene: 6. CDR3 amino acids: CASSPGTGDHYGYTF. CDR3 nucleotides: TGCGCCAGCAGCCCCGGGACAGGGGACCACTATGGCTACACCTTC.

The chain links TRBV28 to TRBJ1-1; D not resolved. Germline CDR1 is MDHEN and CDR2 is SYDVKM. The CDR3 contains 16 residues. The ends were cut back, 2 bases at V and 2 bases at J, with 15 bases in the middle. The CDR3, as DNA: TGTGCCAGCAGTTTAAAGGTATGGACCACTAACACTGAAGCTTTCTTT. Its protein product is CASSLKVWTTNTEAFF.

V and J are TRBV6-5 and TRBJ2-1; D possibly corresponds to TRBD2 (6 bases). This CDR3 has 14 amino acids. CDR1 and CDR2 (germline): MNHEY, SVGAGI. The V end was cut by 2 bases, the J end by 8 bases, with 13 bases between. CDR3 amino acids: CASSYGGIIDEQFF. Written as DNA, the CDR3 is TGTGCCAGCAGTTACGGGGGGATCATAGATGAGCAGTTCTTC.

V and J are TRBV28 and TRBJ1-3; 11 bases line up with TRBD1. Germline assignment: CDR1 MDHEN and CDR2 SYDVKM. This CDR3 region has 14 residues. The V and J ends lost 4 bases and 7 bases, in that order; junction bases with no gene match: 3. CDR3 loop: CASSSGTGGNTIYF. In DNA, the CDR3 is TGTGCCAGCAGTTCCGGGACAGGGGGGAACACCATATATTTT.

The rearrangement uses TRBV15 and TRBJ1-1; 7 nucleotides match TRBD1. The CDR3 contains 17 residues. Germline CDR1 reads LNHNV; CDR2 reads YYDKDF (reference sequence). V trimming: 0 bases; J trimming: 3 bases; junction bases outside the gene matches: 10. CDR3 bases: TGTGCCACCAGCAGAGATTCTGGGACAGACTGGGACACTGAAGCTTTCTTT. Residues: CATSRDSGTDWDTEAFF.

The chain combines TRBV6-1 with TRBJ2-5; 9 positions agree with TRBD2. CDR3 length: 16 residues. CDR1 and CDR2 from the germline V gene are MNHNS and SASEGT. J was trimmed by 3 bases and V by 1 base; bases with no gene match: 6. The CDR3 region is CASSEVSGGREETQYF. The CDR3 DNA is TGTGCCAGCAGTGAAGTAAGCGGGGGGCGAGAAGAGACCCAGTACTTC.

The chain has TRBV19 and TRBJ1-1; possibly TRBD1 for D (6 bases). V lost 3 bases, J lost 1 base, and 12 bases lay in between. Germline V gene lookup returns CDR1 LNHDA and CDR2 SQIVND (reference sequence). CDR3 size: 15 residues. CDR3 sequence reads: CASSIGGHPNTEAFF. The DNA for the CDR3 is TGTGCCAGTAGTATCGGGGGACACCCGAACACTGAAGCTTTCTTT.

The CDR3 nucleotides read TGTGCCAGCAGCTTGAACAGAATGAACACTGAAGCTTTCTTT. It is translated as CASSLNRMNTEAFF. The chain uses TRBV7-2 and TRBJ1-1; D unresolved. Trimming removed 3 bases at V and 0 bases at J, with 8 bases between. The CDR3 length is 14 residues. Germline V gives CDR1 SGHTA, CDR2 FQGNSA.

V gene TRBV19 combines with J gene TRBJ1-5; 7 bases agree with TRBD1. CDR3 length: 15 residues. Germline V lookup: CDR1 LNHDA, CDR2 SQIVND (reference sequence). Trimming at V came to 4 bases and at J to 4 bases, leaving 7 bases not matched to a gene. The CDR3 DNA sequence: TGTGCCAGTAGTAGCGGGACAGCTTCAAATCAGCCCCAGCATTTT. Translating it yields CASSSGTASNQPQHF.

This chain joins TRBV5-1 and TRBJ1-3; weak D call: TRBD1 (5 bases). The CDR3 consists of 14 residues. With 4 bases removed from V and 4 bases from J, the gap between germline ends came to 12 bases. CDR1 is SGHRS, CDR2 YFSETQ, per germline. The CDR3 reads CASSPQAGGNTIYF. The CDR3 DNA sequence: TGCGCCAGCAGCCCCCAGGCAGGGGGAAACACCATATATTTT.

The V call is TRBV7-2, the J call TRBJ1-4; a weak D match, TRBD1 (5 bases). From germline, CDR1 is SGHTA and CDR2 FQGNSA. The ends were cut back, 5 bases at V and 10 bases at J, with 26 bases in the middle. CDR3 length: 17 residues. This chain's CDR3 is CASSRETGDALSGKLFF. CDR3 DNA sequence: TGTGCCAGCAGCCGTGAGACGGGGGACGCCCTGAGCGGAAAACTGTTTTTT.